This is a list of T cell receptor beta chains from one sample in a study of T cell responses to AZD1222 COVID-19 vaccine. Clones were sequenced by immunoSEQ multiplex PCR, and TCRdb holds only the in-frame ones, with some missing. In the table there are 120,000 to 150,000 clones, 75% to 85% of which are singletons. Sequencing was performed on peripheral blood, taken on day 0 of MenACWY control vaccination. These receptor sequences come from an adult in good health. Both conserved end residues are part of each CDR3. The order of the fields is CDR3 length, V gene, CDR3 protein.

>14|TRBV9
CASAGTASTDTQYF
>13|TRBV3-1/TRBV3-2
CASSQEIGGGKFF
>15|TRBV7-9
CASSLGTGRGGSLHF
>13|TRBV2
CASRPNSGNTIYF
>15|TRBV5-1
CASSSSGLPRVGYTF
>15|TRBV7-3
CASSPNSGGRETQYF
>14|TRBV7-2
CASSLEVLSTEAFF
>15|TRBV3-1/TRBV3-2
CASSQGPLNQETQYF
>19|TRBV11-2
CASSLEVSGLTVSGNTIYF
>16|TRBV7-9
CASSLGIWASGNEQFF
>14|TRBV3-1/TRBV3-2
CASSPREYGNTIYF
>15|TRBV5-1
CASTPTLPYVETQYF
>13|TRBV11-1
CASSLSQENIQYF
>16|TRBV7-4
CASSLGLRVNTGELFF
>12|TRBV20-1
CSASPQRQPQHF
>18|TRBV28
CASSSPASGGSSYNEQFF
>15|TRBV2
CASSAQRVLNSPLHF
>15|TRBV11-2
CASSLGDYRRHEQFF
>15|TRBV2
CASRGPGKGLGGYTF
>14|TRBV27
CASRAGGENTEAFF
>15|TRBV9
CASSVDIRVGSPLHF
>16|TRBV7-2
CASSLGQGAQGNTIYF
>17|TRBV4-2
CASSQESLAGGRETQYF